Below are 6 T cell receptor beta chains sequenced from a single sample in a study of T-cell reconstitution after alpha-beta-depleted transplantation in children. Molecular barcoding with unique molecular identifiers was used for the TCRbeta library. TCRdb reprocessed the PCR reads via MiXCR and lists one record per CDR3 protein. The sample carries about 870,000 distinct CDR3 sequences, 16% recorded once. The specimen was PBMCs, mostly from graft donor cells, collected 360 days after TCRalphabeta/CD19-depleted stem cell transplant. The receptors shown here come from a male patient younger than 18 who had a stem cell transplant for acute lymphoblastic leukemia, so the T cells may come from the graft donor.

V is TRBV24-1 and J is TRBJ2-5, with 9 nucleotides matching TRBD2. The CDR3 covers 17 residues. The ends lost 9 bases at V and 4 bases at J; junction bases unmatched: 17. Germline assignment: CDR1 KGHDR and CDR2 SFDVKD. The CDR3 sequence: CATSPGLAGSLGETQYF. CDR3 sequence (DNA): TGTGCCACCTCGCCGGGACTAGCTGGTTCGCTTGGAGAGACCCAGTACTTC.

This clonotype appeared once. Since a much larger clone is just one base distant, this may be a read error. The chain links TRBV20-1 to TRBJ2-2; weak D call: TRBD2 (5 bases). Germline CDR1 is DFQATT and CDR2 is SNEGSKA (reference sequence). CDR3 length: 17 residues. The CDR3 region is CCARDEAAELDTGELFF. DNA for the CDR3: TGCTGTGCTAGAGATGAGGCAGCGGAGTTGGACACCGGGGAGCTGTTTTTT.

The chain has TRBV4-1 and TRBJ1-2; D gene unclear. CDR1 and CDR2 (germline): MGHRA, YSYEKL. V was pared by 1 base and J by 7 bases, with 13 bases between. The length of the CDR3 is 14 residues. In DNA, the CDR3 is TGCGCCAGCAGCCAAGGCACCTTAGACGTTGGCTACACCTTC. It encodes CASSQGTLDVGYTF.

Only a few counts were recorded for this clonotype. This chain connects TRBV29-1 to TRBJ2-6; the D gene is possibly TRBD1 (5 bases). CDR3 length: 16 amino acids. V dropped 4 bases and J dropped 1 base, with 14 bases sitting between them. The V gene's germline CDR1 is SQVTM and CDR2 ANQGSEA. CDR3 loop: CSVALRDFSGANVLTF. DNA of the CDR3: TGCAGCGTTGCGCTCAGGGATTTTTCTGGGGCCAACGTCCTGACTTTC.

The table lists this clonotype with a few counts. The chain has TRBV12-5 and TRBJ2-3; D is unresolved. The germline CDR1 and CDR2 sequences are LGHNT and FRNRAP. The CDR3 length is 14 residues. With 2 bases removed from V and 3 bases from J, the gap between germline ends came to 9 bases. The CDR3 sequence: CASGLFHRTDTQYF. The CDR3 DNA follows: TGTGCTAGTGGTTTGTTTCACAGAACAGATACGCAGTATTTT.

This clonotype was recorded a few times. The chain joins TRBV6-1 to TRBJ1-1, with D perhaps matching TRBD1 (6 bases). V was trimmed by 6 bases and J by 3 bases, leaving 20 bases between them. The CDR3 runs 16 residues. Germline loops: CDR1 MNHNS, CDR2 SASEGT. The CDR3 sequence is CASSPGGGKGHTEAFF. CDR3 nucleotide sequence: TGTGCCAGCAGCCCAGGCGGGGGCAAGGGGCACACTGAAGCTTTCTTT.